Included here is one T cell receptor (beta chain) sequence, with context. The record originates from a study of blood T cell repertoires in COVID-19. In the study overall: The origin of the acute and convalescent COVID-19 samples was the United States, Italy and Spain.

This CDR3 comprises 13 residues. The germline CDR1 and CDR2 sequences are SNHLY and FYNNEI. V dropped 8 bases and J dropped 1 base, with 11 bases sitting between them. Using immunoSEQ multiplex PCR, the repertoire was profiled, and TCRdb retains in-frame clones only, with some absent. The sample contains fewer than 35,000 clones, around 86% of which appear only once. The receptor's source is a human donor in a cohort sampled during active COVID-19. The donor label of this sample is uncertain. Sequencing was done on a sample of peripheral blood. The rearrangement uses TRBV2 and TRBJ1-1; D possibly corresponds to TRBD1 (6 bases). CDR3 coding DNA: TGTGCCAGCCAGGGGCAGGGGAACACTGAAGCTTTCTTT. Amino acid sequence: CASQGQGNTEAFF.